The next 7 T cell receptor beta chains were all read from a single sample in a study of control samples from healthy donors and cancer patients. The repertoire was sequenced with immunoSEQ multiplex PCR; TCRdb's copy has only in-frame clones and lacks some. The table records about 49,000 clones, 80% to 90% of them present only once. The sequencing sample was made of PBMCs. The receptors here all came from a woman in her 50s with lung cancer.

The chain recombines TRBV19 with TRBJ1-1; 7 positions match TRBD1. The CDR3 is made up of 12 amino acids. Looked up from germline, CDR1 is LNHDA and CDR2 is SQIVND (reference sequence). CDR3 bases: TGTGCGGCAAGACAGGGATACACTGAAGCTTTCTTT. Translated, it gives CAARQGYTEAFF.

The CDR3 DNA reads TGTGCCAGCAGCTCGGAAAACTATGGCTACACCTTC. Amino acids: CASSSENYGYTF. The chain employs TRBV11-2 and TRBJ1-2; D call uncertain. The germline CDR1 and CDR2 sequences are SGHAT and FQNNGV. Trimming removed 4 bases from V and 2 bases from J, with 5 bases in between. The CDR3 runs 12 residues.

The chain recombines TRBV7-2 with TRBJ1-4, with D possibly being TRBD1 (6 bases). The germline gives CDR1 SGHTA, CDR2 FQGNSA. The germline V and J ends were trimmed by 2 bases and 8 bases, with 15 bases remaining between them. The CDR3 spans 15 residues. CDR3 residues: CASSLQYRVEEKLFF. In nucleotides, the CDR3 is TGTGCCAGCAGCTTACAATACAGGGTCGAGGAAAAACTGTTTTTT.

The rearrangement joins TRBV18 to TRBJ2-7; TRBD1 is a possible D gene (5 bases). Germline CDR1 is KGHSH and CDR2 is LQKENI. Deletions cut 4 bases from V and 0 bases from J, with 10 bases between. The CDR3 has 14 amino acids. CDR3 DNA sequence: TGTGCCAGCTCACTAACTGACAGCTCCTACGAGCAGTACTTC. It specifies CASSLTDSSYEQYF.

The chain couples TRBV5-1 to TRBJ1-2; D not certain. Trimming took 0 bases from V and 2 from J, leaving 5 bases between them. Germline-derived CDR1 and CDR2 are SGHRS and YFSETQ. CDR3 length: 13 amino acids. CDR3 loop: CASSLDKNYGYTF. The DNA for the CDR3 is TGCGCCAGCAGCTTGGACAAGAACTATGGCTACACCTTC.

The chain is built from TRBV7-9 and TRBJ1-2, with D unclear. Germline lookup yields CDR1 SEHNR and CDR2 FQNEAQ (reference sequence). The CDR3 sequence is 14 residues long. V gave up 5 bases and J gave up 4 bases, with 14 bases separating them. The CDR3 spells CASSEEGGGYGYTF. The CDR3 DNA sequence: TGTGCCAGCAGCGAGGAGGGAGGAGGCTATGGCTACACCTTC.

The chain recombines TRBV20-1 with TRBJ1-1; D is undetermined. Germline V gives CDR1 DFQATT, CDR2 SNEGSKA (reference sequence). The ends were cut back, 0 bases at V and 8 bases at J, with 7 bases in the middle. The CDR3 length is 11 residues. CDR3 sequence: CSARDKSEAFF. CDR3 in DNA: TGCAGTGCTAGAGATAAGTCAGAAGCTTTCTTT.